This T cell receptor (beta chain) was sequenced in a study of regulatory T cells in long-lasting Graves disease. Researchers made TCR beta libraries by using iRepertoire HTBI primers and running Arm-PCR on CDR3 regions. TCRdb reanalysed the multiplex PCR reads using MiXCR and keeps one entry per CDR3 protein. The sample has 540,000 or so distinct CDR3 sequences, about 13% seen once. This CDR3 spans 13 amino acids. The germline V gene encodes CDR1 LGHNA and CDR2 YNFKEQ. V was trimmed by 0 bases and J by 6 bases, leaving 7 bases between them. Regarding time point: newly diagnosed GD, antithyroid drugs for less than 3 months. There was RNA extracted from PBMCs, and the TCR library was made from it. As collected, the peripheral blood samples measured 7 to 9.5 milliliters each and went into EDTA tubes. This sample also belongs to another study, concerning T cells in Graves' hyperthyroidism and ophthalmopathy. From that paper: The diagnoses drew upon clinical symptoms, serum thyroxine and TRAb, thyroid ultrasound and orbital computed tomography. With the HTBI primer set, the TCR CDR3 went through a first round of RT-PCR.

This clonotype was sampled from a man between 25 and 39 years old with Graves disease. The sample in question was peripheral blood mononuclear cells (PBMCs), obtained at new diagnosis, from a patient treated with antithyroid drugs. The chain has TRBV4-2 and TRBJ2-3; no definite D call. In DNA, the CDR3 is TGTGCCAGCAGCCAAGATCGAATGGATACGCAGTATTTT. Amino acids: CASSQDRMDTQYF.